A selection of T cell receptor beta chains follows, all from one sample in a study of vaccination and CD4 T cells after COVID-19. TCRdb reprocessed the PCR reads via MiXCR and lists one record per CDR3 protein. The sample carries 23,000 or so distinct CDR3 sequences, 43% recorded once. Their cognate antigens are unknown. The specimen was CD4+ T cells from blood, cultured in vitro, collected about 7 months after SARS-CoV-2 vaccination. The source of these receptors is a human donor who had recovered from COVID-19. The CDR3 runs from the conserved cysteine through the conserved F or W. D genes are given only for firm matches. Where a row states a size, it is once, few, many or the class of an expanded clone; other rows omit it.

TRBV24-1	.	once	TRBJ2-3	CATSGKGGVDTQYF	TGTGCCACCAGTGGTAAAGGGGGTGTAGATACGCAGTATTTT
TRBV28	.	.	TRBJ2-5	CASSLSGQGVQETQYF	TGTGCCAGCAGTTTATCGGGGCAGGGAGTACAAGAGACCCAGTACTTC
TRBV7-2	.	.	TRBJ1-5	CASTGGNNQPQHF	TGTGCCAGCACCGGGGGCAACAATCAGCCCCAGCATTTT
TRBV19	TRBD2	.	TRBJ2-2	CASEAAGGPSGELFF	TGTGCCAGTGAGGCGGCGGGAGGGCCTTCTGGGGAGCTGTTTTTT
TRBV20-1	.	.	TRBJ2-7	CSASGSARGPIREQYF	TGCAGTGCTAGTGGTTCCGCCAGGGGCCCCATAAGAGAGCAGTACTTC
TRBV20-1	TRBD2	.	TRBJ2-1	CSARTSGRPIYNEQFF	TGCAGTGCCCGGACTAGCGGGAGGCCTATTTACAATGAGCAGTTCTTC
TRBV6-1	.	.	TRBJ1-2	CASSQTEVGYTF	TGTGCCAGCAGCCAGACAGAGGTTGGCTACACCTTC
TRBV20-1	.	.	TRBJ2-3	CSASPPMGQGFLDTQYF	TGCAGTGCTAGTCCCCCTATGGGGCAGGGCTTTTTGGATACGCAGTATTTT
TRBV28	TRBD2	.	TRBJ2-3	CASSRLWGLPTDTQYF	TGTGCCAGCAGCCGACTCTGGGGACTACCCACAGATACGCAGTATTTT
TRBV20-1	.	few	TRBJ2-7	CSVGANGPGQYF	TGCAGTGTCGGGGCTAACGGGCCGGGGCAGTACTTC
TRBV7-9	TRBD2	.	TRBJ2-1	CASSPRLAGGDEQFF	TGTGCCAGCAGCCCGCGACTAGCGGGGGGGGATGAGCAGTTCTTC
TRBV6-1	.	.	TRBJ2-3	CASTSLRTDTQYF	TGTGCCAGCACCTCGCTTCGGACAGATACGCAGTATTTT
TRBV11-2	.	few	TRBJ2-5	CASTIRGLVQETQYF	TGTGCCAGCACCATTAGGGGACTCGTCCAAGAGACCCAGTACTTC
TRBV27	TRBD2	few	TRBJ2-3	CASTTWGGSTDTQYF	TGTGCCAGCACCACCTGGGGGGGGTCCACAGATACGCAGTATTTT
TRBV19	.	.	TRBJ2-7	CASSIILTDSYEQYF	TGTGCCAGTAGTATAATCCTTACCGACTCCTACGAGCAGTACTTC
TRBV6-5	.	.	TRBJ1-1	CASSYDGNTEAFF	TGTGCCAGCAGTTACGACGGTAATACTGAAGCTTTCTTT
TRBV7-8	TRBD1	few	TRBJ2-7	CASSLQGATSPPYEQYF	TGTGCCAGCAGCTTACAGGGGGCTACTAGTCCCCCCTACGAGCAGTACTTC
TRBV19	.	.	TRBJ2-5	CASSNLETQYF	TGTGCCAGTAGTAACTTAGAGACCCAGTACTTC
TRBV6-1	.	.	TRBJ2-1	CASSLPGRSYNEQFF	TGTGCCAGCAGTCTCCCCGGTCGCTCCTACAATGAGCAGTTCTTC
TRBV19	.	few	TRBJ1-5	CASSIFRGEPNQPQHF	TGTGCCAGTAGTATATTCAGGGGTGAGCCTAATCAGCCCCAGCATTTT
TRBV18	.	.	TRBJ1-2	CASSPSDSEYGYTF	TGTGCCAGCTCACCTTCGGACAGCGAGTATGGCTACACCTTC
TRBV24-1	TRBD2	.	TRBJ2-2	CATSDLLAGDTGELFF	TGTGCCACCAGTGATTTACTAGCGGGAGACACCGGGGAGCTGTTTTTT
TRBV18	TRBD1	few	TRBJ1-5	CASSPQGDNQPQHF	TGTGCCAGCTCACCCCAGGGGGACAATCAGCCCCAGCATTTT
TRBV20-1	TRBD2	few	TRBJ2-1	CSARDLSGKLYNEQFF	TGCAGTGCTAGAGATCTAAGCGGGAAGCTCTACAATGAGCAGTTCTTC
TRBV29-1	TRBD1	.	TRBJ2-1	CSVLPGQGYEQFF	TGCAGCGTTTTACCGGGACAGGGGTATGAGCAGTTCTTC
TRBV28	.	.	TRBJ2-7	CASRPPPGGDSYEQYF	TGTGCCAGCAGACCCCCCCCGGGCGGGGACTCCTACGAGCAGTACTTC
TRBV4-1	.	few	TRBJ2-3	CASSRGISTDTQYF	TGCGCCAGCAGCCGCGGGATCAGCACAGATACGCAGTATTTT
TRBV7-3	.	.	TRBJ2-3	CASSLVGTTDTQYF	TGTGCCAGCAGCTTGGTCGGAACCACAGATACGCAGTATTTT
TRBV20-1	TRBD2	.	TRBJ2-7	CSARGTSDYEQYF	TGCAGTGCTAGGGGGACTAGTGACTACGAGCAGTACTTC
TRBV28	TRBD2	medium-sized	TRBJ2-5	CASSLSSGRGRQETQYF	TGTGCCAGCAGTTTGTCTAGCGGGAGAGGCCGGCAAGAGACCCAGTACTTC
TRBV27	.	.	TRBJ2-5	CASSFGFRETQYF	TGTGCCAGCAGTTTCGGGTTTCGTGAGACCCAGTACTTC
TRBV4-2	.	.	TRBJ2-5	CASSSPGAQETQYF	TGTGCCAGCAGCTCCCCCGGGGCGCAAGAGACCCAGTACTTC
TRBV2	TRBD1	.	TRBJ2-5	CASRTDRGHQETQYF	TGTGCCAGCAGGACGGACAGGGGGCACCAAGAGACCCAGTACTTC
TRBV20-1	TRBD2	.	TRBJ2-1	CSAVLAGGVVDEQFF	TGCAGTGCTGTACTAGCGGGAGGGGTGGTGGATGAGCAGTTCTTC
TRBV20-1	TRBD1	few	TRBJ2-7	CSARQGVLYEQYF	TGCAGTGCTAGGCAGGGGGTCCTGTACGAGCAGTACTTC